These 31 T cell receptor beta chains were sequenced from one sample in a study of T cell repertoires in cytomegalovirus infection. Antigen specificity for these receptors is unknown. TCRdb reprocessed the reads via MiXCR and lists one record per CDR3 protein. This sample has 44,000 or so distinct CDR3 sequences; 20% to 25% occur once, and the top ten carry 80% to 90%. The sequences come from CD8+ T cells from cultured PBMCs, collected from culture after CMV antigen stimulation. All receptors derive from a human donor in good health (CMV status not recorded). Some clones in this sample may be carry-over from other donors' samples.

V usage is TRBV11-3 and J usage is TRBJ2-1, with D tentatively TRBD2 (5 bases). The CDR3 extends over 14 amino acids. V was cut by 5 bases and J by 5 bases, with 13 bases left in between. The germline V gene encodes CDR1 SGHNT and CDR2 YENEEA. CDR3 residues: CASSQSPSHNEQFF. CDR3 in DNA: TGTGCCAGCAGCCAAAGCCCTAGCCACAATGAGCAGTTCTTC.

About this clonotype itself: The junction differs from germline at one of its ends, possibly a read error. J is TRBJ2-7 and V is TRBV27; TRBD1 matches 8 bases. Per germline, CDR1 MNHEY and CDR2 SMNVEV (reference sequence). The CDR3 has 17 residues. CDR3 in DNA: TGCGCTTCCTCGGGACGGACAGGGTTTTCGCCTTCCTACGAGCAGTACTTC. Translation gives CASSGRTGFSPSYEQYF.

The V gene is TRBV12-3 or TRBV12-4, the J gene TRBJ2-4; 8 bases fit TRBD2. Unmatched junction bases numbered 3, after V lost 5 bases and J lost 0 bases. This CDR3 has 15 amino acids. In DNA, the CDR3 is TGTGCCAGCAGTCGACTAGCGCGAGCCAAAAACATTCAGTACTTC. It encodes CASSRLARAKNIQYF.

The table lists this clonotype with a few counts. The J gene is TRBJ2-1, the V gene TRBV7-8, with D possibly matching TRBD2 (5 bases). Germline V CDR1 and CDR2: SGHVS, FQNEAQ. The CDR3 consists of 15 residues. The V and J ends lost 0 bases and 3 bases respectively, with 9 bases between them. The CDR3 is CASSLAKRIYNEQFF. DNA of the CDR3: TGTGCCAGCAGCTTAGCCAAGCGGATCTACAATGAGCAGTTCTTC. The full variable domain, in which reference TRBV7-8 and TRBJ2-1 provide the parts outside the CDR3, is GAGVSQSPRYKVAKRGQDVALRCDPISGHVSLFWYQQALGQGPEFLTYFQNEAQLDKSGLPSDRFFAERPEGSVSTLKIQRTQQEDSAVYLCASSLAKRIYNEQFFGPGTRLTVL.

This clonotype was seen a few times. This chain uses TRBV6-1 with TRBJ2-1; D is possibly TRBD1 (6 bases). CDR3 size: 14 residues. V was cut by 3 bases and J by 8 bases, with 14 bases left in between. Germline V gene sequence: CDR1 MNHNS, CDR2 SASEGT. CDR3 protein: CASSEGRGNYEQFF. DNA for the CDR3: TGTGCCAGCAGTGAGGGCAGGGGAAATTATGAGCAGTTCTTC.

The rearrangement links TRBV4-2 to TRBJ2-7, with TRBD1 matching 9 bases. The CDR3 spans 15 residues. V was pared by 3 bases and J by 2 bases, with 5 bases of the junction left unmatched. CDR1 LGHNA and CDR2 YNFKEQ come from the germline V gene. CDR3 nucleotides: TGTGCCAGCAGCCATACAGGGGGCCCTACCTACGAGCAGTACTTC. It translates to CASSHTGGPTYEQYF.

The chain employs TRBV24-1 and TRBJ1-5; no reliable D call. Germline loops: CDR1 KGHDR, CDR2 SFDVKD. There are 13 residues in the CDR3. Trimming took 7 bases from V and 1 from J, leaving 7 bases between them. The CDR3 DNA reads as TGTGCCACCAGCCCGGGAAGCAATCAGCCCCAGCATTTT. Its protein product is CATSPGSNQPQHF.

Only a few counts were recorded for this clonotype. The J gene is TRBJ2-3, the V gene TRBV4-1; 8 nucleotides agree with TRBD2. V shed 2 bases and J 0 bases; nucleotides not matched to a gene: 7. The CDR3 spans 17 residues. CDR1 is MGHRA, CDR2 YSYEKL, per germline. CDR3 in DNA: TGCGCCAGCAGCCAACCCCAGGCGGGGGGAAGCACAGATACGCAGTATTTT. This translates into CASSQPQAGGSTDTQYF.

This clonotype turned up a few times. The chain couples TRBV19 to TRBJ1-1; tentative D call: TRBD1 (5 bases). V lost 4 bases to trimming and J lost 2 bases, with 11 bases between them. The length of the CDR3 is 14 residues. Germline loops: CDR1 LNHDA, CDR2 SQIVND (reference sequence). Written as DNA, the CDR3 is TGTGCCAGTAGTAACGTCAGGGATAACACTGAAGCTTTCTTT. Residues: CASSNVRDNTEAFF.

The chain couples TRBV19 to TRBJ2-7; 12 positions agree with TRBD2. The CDR3 is made up of 13 amino acids. Germline CDR1 LNHDA, CDR2 SQIVND (reference sequence). Trimming cost V 5 bases and J 6 bases; bases outside gene matches: 2. The CDR3 coding sequence is TGTGCCAGTAGTTTGACTAGCGGGGGCGAGCAGTACTTC. Protein sequence: CASSLTSGGEQYF.

This clonotype appeared a few times. The rearrangement joins TRBV27 to TRBJ2-7, with D hard to call. This CDR3 has 13 amino acids. V lost 5 bases to trimming and J lost 3 bases, with 11 bases between them. The V gene's germline CDR1 is MNHEY and CDR2 SMNVEV (reference sequence). The CDR3 DNA sequence: TGTGCCAGCAGTCTTGGACCCGTCTACGAGCAGTACTTC. Its translation: CASSLGPVYEQYF.

The chain joins TRBV2 to TRBJ2-4; 14 nucleotides match TRBD2. Germline-derived CDR1 and CDR2 are SNHLY and FYNNEI. The J segment lost 2 bases and the V segment lost 8 bases, leaving 11 bases of the junction unmatched. CDR3 length equals 18 residues. The CDR3 DNA reads TGTGCCAGCCTAGGACTAGCGGGGGGTAAAGGGCCCAAAAACATTCAGTACTTC. It yields the protein CASLGLAGGKGPKNIQYF.

This chain connects TRBV6-1 to TRBJ2-5; TRBD2 matches 8 bases. V lost 10 bases, J lost 5 bases, and 15 bases stayed unmatched. The length of the CDR3 is 15 residues. CDR1 is MNHNS and CDR2 is SASEGT in the germline V gene. CDR3 nucleotides: TGTGCCACAAAGGAGGCGGGGGGAAGTGGGGAGACCCAGTACTTC. Translating gives CATKEAGGSGETQYF.

This clonotype was observed a handful of times. The rearrangement links TRBV12-3 or TRBV12-4 to TRBJ2-7, with D possibly being TRBD1 (5 bases). The V and J ends lost 0 bases and 2 bases respectively, with 11 bases between them. CDR3 length: 15 amino acids. The CDR3 bases are TGTGCCAGCAGTTTAGCGTGGGGCAGGGCCTACGAGCAGTACTTC. Translating it yields CASSLAWGRAYEQYF.

This clonotype was recorded only once. This chain links TRBV2 with TRBJ2-7; 13 bases align to TRBD2. Germline CDR1 is SNHLY and CDR2 is FYNNEI. The CDR3 has 16 residues. The J segment lost 0 bases and the V segment lost 7 bases, leaving 6 bases of the junction unmatched. The CDR3 loop is CASNGLAGASSYEQYF. In DNA, the CDR3 is TGTGCCAGCAACGGACTAGCGGGGGCCAGCTCCTACGAGCAGTACTTC.

This chain's CDR3 is CASSVAGERNTEAFF. In DNA, the CDR3 is TGTGCCAGTAGTGTCGCAGGGGAGCGGAACACTGAAGCTTTCTTT. The V gene is TRBV19, the J gene TRBJ1-1, with D perhaps TRBD1 (6 bases). There are 15 residues in the CDR3. Trimming removed 5 bases at V and 1 base at J, with 14 bases between. Germline CDR1 reads LNHDA; CDR2 reads SQIVND (reference sequence).

Only a few counts were recorded for this clonotype. The chain carries TRBV28 and TRBJ1-1; 7 bases agree with TRBD1. The CDR3 is made up of 13 amino acids. The germline V gene encodes CDR1 MDHEN and CDR2 SYDVKM. The trim removed 3 bases at V and 6 bases at J, leaving 4 bases unmatched. The CDR3, as DNA: TGTGCCAGCAGTTTTCAGGGGGTTGCTGAAGCTTTCTTT. As protein: CASSFQGVAEAFF.

J is TRBJ1-2 and V is TRBV6-1; 7 nucleotides match TRBD1. V lost 2 bases and J lost 1; bases outside the gene matches: 10. Germline V gives CDR1 MNHNS, CDR2 SASEGT. There are 17 residues in the CDR3. The CDR3 DNA reads as TGTGCCAGCAGTGAATTGTGGGGACAGACGTTTAACTATGGCTACACCTTC. Translating it yields CASSELWGQTFNYGYTF.

The V call is TRBV12-3 or TRBV12-4, the J call TRBJ2-7, with 10 bases matching TRBD2. Trimming took 5 bases from V and 7 from J; bases not matched to a gene: 8. The CDR3 covers 14 residues. The CDR3 sequence: CASSDLAGAEEQYF. The CDR3 nucleotides read TGTGCCAGCAGTGATCTAGCGGGAGCGGAAGAGCAGTACTTC.

This clonotype has just a few counts. This rearrangement joins TRBV20-1 to TRBJ1-4; the D gene is possibly TRBD1 (5 bases). Trimming cost V 1 base and J 5 bases, with 17 bases left between them. The CDR3 runs to 16 residues. From germline, CDR1 is DFQATT and CDR2 SNEGSKA (reference sequence). The CDR3 here is CSARAYEGPINEKLFF. The CDR3 nucleotides are TGCAGTGCTAGAGCTTACGAGGGGCCGATCAATGAAAAACTGTTTTTT.

The J gene is TRBJ2-1, the V gene TRBV12-3 or TRBV12-4, with 15 bases lining up with TRBD2. Trimming at V came to 5 bases and at J to 9 bases, leaving 5 bases not matched to a gene. This CDR3 contains 15 residues. CDR3 sequence (DNA): TGTGCCAGCAGTCCTCCGGGACTAGCGGGAGGTGAGCAGTTCTTC. Translating it yields CASSPPGLAGGEQFF.

The table lists this clonotype with a few counts. The chain is built from TRBV2 and TRBJ2-1; D is possibly TRBD2 (7 bases). Germline assignment: CDR1 SNHLY and CDR2 FYNNEI. The CDR3 length is 14 residues. The V gene lost 8 bases and the J gene lost 7 bases, with 18 bases spanning the gap. This CDR3 reads CASERDIGLNEQFF. As DNA, the CDR3 is TGTGCCAGCGAGCGGGACATCGGATTGAATGAGCAGTTCTTC.

The V and J genes are TRBV7-2 and TRBJ2-7, with 9 bases matching TRBD2. The V and J ends lost 3 bases and 4 bases, in that order; junction bases with no gene match: 4. The germline V gene has CDR1 SGHTA and CDR2 FQGNSA. The CDR3 has 14 residues. CDR3 loop: CASSFGGRGYEQYF. The CDR3 bases are TGTGCCAGCAGCTTTGGCGGGAGGGGGTACGAGCAGTACTTC.

This clonotype was found a few times. The chain employs TRBV7-2 and TRBJ1-3; tentatively, D is TRBD1 (6 bases). CDR1 is SGHTA, CDR2 FQGNSA, per germline. The CDR3 has 14 residues. The germline V and J ends were trimmed by 5 bases and 4 bases, with 12 bases remaining between them. The CDR3 DNA is TGTGCCAGCAGCCATCCCGGACAGGGAAACACCATATATTTT. This sequence encodes CASSHPGQGNTIYF.

This clonotype was found a few times. The V gene is TRBV27, the J gene TRBJ1-4; D is unclear. This CDR3 is 12 amino acids long. Germline V gene data show CDR1 as MNHEY and CDR2 as SMNVEV (reference sequence). V gave up 8 bases and J gave up 6 bases, with 10 bases separating them. The CDR3 protein is CASGDDYEKLFF. The CDR3 nucleotides are TGTGCCAGCGGAGACGATTATGAAAAACTGTTTTTT.

The chain employs TRBV7-9 and TRBJ1-1; no clear D gene. Trimming took 11 bases from V and 4 from J, leaving 14 bases between them. In germline, CDR1 is SEHNR, CDR2 FQNEAQ (reference sequence). The CDR3 contains 12 residues. CDR3 loop: CAAREGGTEAFF. The CDR3 DNA reads TGTGCCGCCCGGGAGGGAGGCACTGAAGCTTTCTTT.

This clonotype was seen many times. The gene calls are TRBV7-2 and TRBJ2-5; D remains ambiguous. Germline V CDR1 and CDR2: SGHTA, FQGNSA. V shed 5 bases and J shed 3 bases, with 13 bases lying between them. The CDR3 has 14 amino acids. The CDR3 nucleotides read TGTGCCAGCAGCCTCCAGTCAGGAAAAGAGACCCAGTACTTC. This gives the protein CASSLQSGKETQYF.

The chain has TRBV21-1 and TRBJ1-3; the table's D call, TRBD1, was not checked against the DNA. TRBV21-1 is an annotated pseudogene. This CDR3 is 16 amino acids long. The chain's CDR3 is CASSKAEGAVGNTIYF. In nucleotides, the CDR3 is TGTGCCAGCAGCAAGGCTGAGGGGGCCGTTGGAAACACCATATATTTT.

This clonotype was observed a handful of times. The chain couples TRBV27 to TRBJ1-5, with 10 bases matching TRBD1. V lost 6 bases to trimming and J lost 2 bases; unmatched junction nucleotides: 7. Germline CDR1 is MNHEY and CDR2 is SMNVEV (reference sequence). The CDR3 spans 16 residues. Written as DNA, the CDR3 is TGTGCCAGCAGACCGGGACAGGGGATTGGCAATCAGCCCCAGCATTTT. Translating it yields CASRPGQGIGNQPQHF.

The sample holds a few counts of this clonotype. This chain uses TRBV7-2 with TRBJ2-7; the D gene is possibly TRBD1 (6 bases). Germline V gene data show CDR1 as SGHTA and CDR2 as FQGNSA. Between the trimmed V and J ends, which lost 2 bases and 1 base, there was a span of 9 bases. The CDR3 extends over 14 amino acids. Written as DNA, the CDR3 is TGTGCCAGCAGCTTATATACAGGGTCCTACGAGCAGTACTTC. Residues: CASSLYTGSYEQYF.

This chain links TRBV5-6 with TRBJ1-2; D is unclear. V was shortened by 4 bases and J by 0 bases, with 13 bases between the two germline ends. Germline assignment: CDR1 SGHDT and CDR2 YYEEEE. The CDR3 covers 15 residues. CDR3 coding DNA: TGTGCCAGCAGCAGGCCCAGGATAACTAACTATGGCTACACCTTC. Translated: CASSRPRITNYGYTF.